These 17 T cell receptor beta chains originate from one sample sequenced in a study of T-cell reconstitution after alpha-beta-depleted transplantation in children. The TCRbeta library was prepared with unique molecular identifiers. TCRdb reanalysed the PCR reads using MiXCR and keeps one entry per CDR3 protein. The sample holds some 150,000 distinct CDR3 sequences, more than 8% seen once. The sample consisted of PBMCs, mostly from graft donor cells, taken 180 days after TCRalphabeta/CD19-depleted stem cell transplant. These receptors originate from a female patient aged 2-15 years who had a stem cell transplant for congenital amegakaryocytic thrombocytopenia, so the T cells may come from the graft donor.

This clonotype has only a few counts. The rearrangement uses TRBV5-4 and TRBJ2-1; D possibly uses TRBD1 or TRBD2 (5 bases each). The CDR3 extends over 15 amino acids. V dropped 4 bases and J dropped 9 bases, with 20 bases sitting between them. In germline, CDR1 is SGHNT, CDR2 YYREEE (reference sequence). The CDR3 spells CASSARDVLLGEQFF. The CDR3 nucleotides read TGTGCCAGCAGCGCCCGGGACGTCCTGCTGGGTGAGCAGTTCTTC.

This clonotype was observed a handful of times. The genes are TRBV5-1 and TRBJ2-7; TRBD1 matches 7 bases. The CDR3 is 14 amino acids. V shed 0 bases, J shed 2 bases, and the junction held 2 bases outside the gene matches. From germline, CDR1 is SGHRS and CDR2 YFSETQ. The DNA of the CDR3 is TGCGCCAGCAGCTTGGCGGGACAGACCTACGAGCAGTACTTC. Its protein product is CASSLAGQTYEQYF. Full variable domain (remainder filled in from reference TRBV5-1 and TRBJ2-7): KAGVTQTPRYLIKTRGQQVTLSCSPISGHRSVSWYQQTPGQGLQFLFEYFSETQRNKGNFPGRFSGRQFSNSRSEMNVSTLELGDSALYLCASSLAGQTYEQYFGPGTRLTVT.

This clonotype was recorded many times. The rearrangement joins TRBV29-1 to TRBJ2-7; 10 nucleotides line up with TRBD2. With V trimmed by 3 bases and J by 6 bases, 5 bases remained unmatched. CDR3 length equals 13 residues. CDR1 and CDR2 (germline): SQVTM, ANQGSEA. Here the CDR3 reads CSVEFRTSGEQYF. In nucleotides, the CDR3 is TGCAGCGTTGAGTTTAGGACTAGCGGCGAGCAGTACTTC.

A single count supports this clonotype. The gene calls are TRBV6-5 and TRBJ2-1; D call uncertain. There are 14 residues in the CDR3. V was clipped by 0 bases and J by 8 bases, with 11 bases between them. The germline V gene has CDR1 MNHEY and CDR2 SVGAGI. Here the CDR3 reads CASSYSRSGYEQFF. The CDR3 bases are TGTGCCAGCAGTTACTCGAGGTCCGGGTATGAGCAGTTCTTC.

This clonotype was detected ten times or more. This chain uses TRBV20-1 with TRBJ1-5, with D perhaps TRBD1 (6 bases). Trimming removed 2 bases from V and 0 bases from J, with 23 bases in between. Looked up from germline, CDR1 is DFQATT and CDR2 is SNEGSKA (reference sequence). CDR3 length: 19 amino acids. The CDR3 DNA reads TGCAGTGCTAGAAGGTACGAGACAGGCAGAGGGAGTAGCAATCAGCCCCAGCATTTT. It yields the protein CSARRYETGRGSSNQPQHF.

This clonotype has just a few counts. This chain uses TRBV12-3 or TRBV12-4 with TRBJ2-1, with D possibly being TRBD2 (7 bases). The CDR3 consists of 15 residues. V was pared by 5 bases and J by 9 bases, with 20 bases between. The CDR3 nucleotides are TGTGCCAGCAGTAGAACCGGGGGGCCGGGGGTTGAGCAGTTCTTC. It codes for CASSRTGGPGVEQFF.

Ten or more counts support this clonotype. The chain employs TRBV7-2 and TRBJ1-3; no clear D. In germline, CDR1 is SGHTA, CDR2 FQGNSA. Trimming left V 1 base short and J 2 bases short, with 18 bases between. The CDR3 runs 18 residues. For the CDR3, the DNA is TGTGCCAGCAGCTTAGGGCGTGGCAGGATATTTCCTGGAAACACCATATATTTT. Translation: CASSLGRGRIFPGNTIYF.

This clonotype was seen ten or more times. CDR3 residues: CASRPREGLAYEQYF. The CDR3 DNA reads TGTGCCAGCAGGCCGCGGGAGGGCCTTGCTTACGAGCAGTACTTC. The V call is TRBV6-1, the J call TRBJ2-7; 9 bases align to TRBD2. J lost 4 bases, V lost 6 bases, and 10 bases had no gene match. CDR3 length: 15 residues. Germline-derived CDR1 and CDR2 are MNHNS and SASEGT.

The rearrangement links TRBV30 to TRBJ2-7; tentatively, D is TRBD1 (5 bases). V lost 3 bases and J lost 6, with 18 bases in between. The germline CDR1 and CDR2 sequences are GTSNPN and SVGIG (reference sequence). CDR3 length: 14 amino acids. CDR3 DNA: TGTGCCTGGAGCCCGCTCCGGACACTCGGCGAGCAGTACTTC. Translation: CAWSPLRTLGEQYF. Variable domain in full (rest from reference TRBV30 and TRBJ2-7): SQTIHQWPATLVQPVGSPLSLECTVEGTSNPNLYWYRQAAGRGLQLLFYSVGIGQISSEVPQNLSASRPQDRQFILSSKKLLLSDSGFYLCAWSPLRTLGEQYFGPGTRLTVT.

This clonotype has ten or more counts. The chain links TRBV20-1 to TRBJ2-7; no definite D call. Germline CDR1 and CDR2: DFQATT and SNEGSKA (reference sequence). V lost 5 bases and J lost 2, with 4 bases in between. This CDR3 contains 10 residues. DNA of the CDR3: TGCAGTGCTGCACCCTACGAGCAGTACTTC. Translating gives CSAAPYEQYF.

This clonotype was seen a few times. The CDR3, as DNA: TGTGCCAGCAGTTCCCCGAAGCTTATAGCGGGAGTCTACAATGAGCAGTTCTTC. This translates into CASSSPKLIAGVYNEQFF. J is TRBJ2-1 and V is TRBV6-2 or TRBV6-3; 9 nucleotides align to TRBD2. CDR3 length equals 18 residues. J was trimmed by 3 bases and V by 4 bases; bases with no gene match: 13. Germline assignment: CDR1 MNHEY and CDR2 SVGEGT.

This clonotype was seen a handful of times. J is TRBJ2-7 and V is TRBV7-9; 9 bases match TRBD2. Germline-derived CDR1 and CDR2 are SEHNR and FQNEAQ (reference sequence). With 5 bases clipped from V and 0 bases from J, the junction kept 8 bases outside the gene matches. The CDR3 sequence is 16 residues long. The CDR3: CASSTLSGGSSYEQYF. The CDR3 DNA follows: TGTGCCAGCAGCACCCTTAGCGGGGGAAGCTCCTACGAGCAGTACTTC.

To note about this clonotype: Just one base apart from a much larger clone, this may be a read error. This chain joins TRBV7-2 and TRBJ2-2; a weak D match, TRBD2 (5 bases). Germline lookup yields CDR1 SGHTA and CDR2 FQGNSA. The V end was cut by 1 base, the J end by 9 bases, with 18 bases between. The CDR3 runs 16 residues. The CDR3: CASSLVVGVRTRELFF. The CDR3 DNA is TGTGCCAGCAGCTTAGTGGTGGGAGTGAGGACCAGGGAGCTGTTTTTT.

This clonotype was picked up many times. The gene calls are TRBV7-9 and TRBJ2-7, with 8 bases aligning to TRBD1. The V segment lost 5 bases and the J segment 4 bases; nucleotides outside the gene matches: 4. The CDR3 is 13 residues long. CDR1 is SEHNR and CDR2 is FQNEAQ in the germline V gene (reference sequence). CDR3 nucleotide sequence: TGTGCCAGCAGCCCCAGGACAGGGTACGAGCAGTACTTC. This translates into CASSPRTGYEQYF.

The J gene is TRBJ2-7, the V gene TRBV4-2; D unresolved. The CDR3 has 14 amino acids. V was cut by 0 bases and J by 2 bases, with 8 bases left in between. Germline V CDR1 and CDR2: LGHNA, YNFKEQ. The CDR3 DNA reads as TGTGCCAGCAGCCAAGATCTACAGCCCTACGAGCAGTACTTC. Translating gives CASSQDLQPYEQYF.

This clonotype has only a few counts. The rearrangement links TRBV5-4 to TRBJ2-2; D may be TRBD2 (5 bases). The germline V and J ends were trimmed by 4 bases and 5 bases, with 12 bases remaining between them. Germline-derived CDR1 and CDR2 are SGHNT and YYREEE (reference sequence). The length of the CDR3 is 14 residues. The CDR3 sequence is CASSGGVGTGELFF. CDR3 coding DNA: TGTGCCAGCAGCGGAGGAGTCGGGACCGGGGAGCTGTTTTTT.

V and J are TRBV28 and TRBJ2-1, with 12 bases that match TRBD2. Unmatched junction bases numbered 5, after V lost 7 bases and J lost 10 bases. Germline V gene lookup returns CDR1 MDHEN and CDR2 SYDVKM. The CDR3 loop spans 13 amino acids. The CDR3 bases are TGTGCCAGCATGACTAGCGGGGGCAGGGAGCAGTTCTTC. It encodes CASMTSGGREQFF.